These 8 T cell receptor beta chains share one sample of origin, sequenced in a study of response to subunit inactivated influenza vaccine. TCRdb used MiXCR to reprocess the RT-PCR reads, holding one entry per CDR3 protein. The table has about 520,000 distinct CDR3 sequences, roughly 7.9% seen once. Sample: PBMCs from blood, taken around 25 months after vaccination. The receptors were sampled from a man in his fifties or sixties who received an inactivated influenza vaccine.

This clonotype was recorded many times. J is TRBJ1-2 and V is TRBV5-5; no clear D. Per germline, CDR1 SGHKS and CDR2 YYEKEE (reference sequence). The V end lost 4 bases, the J end lost 3 bases, and 4 bases lay between the germline ends. The CDR3 sequence is 11 residues long. The CDR3 loop is CASSADYGYTF. The CDR3 DNA reads as TGTGCCAGCAGCGCGGACTATGGCTACACCTTC. Looking up the rest from reference TRBV5-5 and TRBJ1-2 gives the full variable domain: DAGVTQSPTHLIKTRGQQVTLRCSPISGHKSVSWYQQVLGQGPQFIFQYYEKEERGRGNFPDRFSARQFPNYSSELNVNALLLGDSALYLCASSADYGYTFGSGTRLTVV.

This clonotype occurred many times. This chain connects TRBV5-1 to TRBJ2-3; D is unclear. The CDR3 spans 15 residues. Germline CDR1 is SGHRS and CDR2 is YFSETQ. Between the trimmed V and J ends, which lost 0 bases and 5 bases, there was a span of 13 bases. The DNA of the CDR3 is TGCGCCAGCAGCTTGGCTAAAACATTTGGAGATACGCAGTATTTT. Translation gives CASSLAKTFGDTQYF.

This clonotype was seen a few times. The chain carries TRBV9 and TRBJ2-7, with 7 bases aligning to TRBD1. The V gene end was trimmed by 7 bases and the J gene end by 6 bases; junction bases not matched to a gene: 13. CDR1 is SGDLS and CDR2 is YYNGEE in the germline V gene. The CDR3 is made up of 14 amino acids. For the CDR3, the DNA is TGTGCCAGCGGCCCGTTGGCAGGGGGTTCCGAGCAGTACTTC. Its protein is CASGPLAGGSEQYF.

The sample holds many counts of this clonotype. The chain combines TRBV4-1 with TRBJ2-3, with 8 bases aligning to TRBD2. Trimming at V came to 0 bases and at J to 5 bases, leaving 10 bases not matched to a gene. The CDR3 covers 17 residues. Germline CDR1 reads MGHRA; CDR2 reads YSYEKL. The CDR3 spells CASSQDRAGGVLDTQYF. CDR3 sequence (DNA): TGCGCCAGCAGCCAAGATCGGGCCGGGGGGGTGTTAGATACGCAGTATTTT.

The table lists this clonotype with many counts. The V and J genes are TRBV7-8 and TRBJ1-5; D is ambiguous. Between the trimmed V and J ends, which lost 8 bases and 0 bases, there was a span of 17 bases. The CDR3 runs 16 residues. CDR1 is SGHVS and CDR2 is FQNEAQ in the germline V gene. CDR3 amino acids: CASARRSRDSNQPQHF. In DNA, the CDR3 is TGTGCCAGCGCCAGGAGGTCAAGAGATAGCAATCAGCCCCAGCATTTT.

V gene TRBV12-3 or TRBV12-4 combines with J gene TRBJ2-2, with 10 bases aligning to TRBD2. Losses at the gene ends were 6 bases for V and 3 bases for J; bases not matched to a gene: 7. CDR3 length: 16 amino acids. The CDR3, as DNA: TGTGCCAGCAGCTCTAGCGGGGGCCGCGACACCGGGGAGCTGTTTTTT. This sequence encodes CASSSSGGRDTGELFF.

V gene TRBV5-1 combines with J gene TRBJ2-1; 9 nucleotides match TRBD2. Germline V gene sequence: CDR1 SGHRS, CDR2 YFSETQ. The CDR3 loop spans 12 amino acids. The CDR3 bases are TGCGCGACCCGAAGCGGGGGGCCCGAGCAGTTCTTC. Protein sequence: CATRSGGPEQFF.

J is TRBJ2-1 and V is TRBV7-9, with 11 bases lining up with TRBD2. Germline assignment: CDR1 SEHNR and CDR2 FQNEAQ (reference sequence). J lost 6 bases, V lost 6 bases, and 7 bases had no gene match. The CDR3 spans 15 residues. CDR3 region: CASRSTSGSSNEQFF. CDR3 nucleotides: TGTGCCAGCAGATCAACTAGCGGGAGTAGCAATGAGCAGTTCTTC. Filled out from reference TRBV7-9 and TRBJ2-1, the complete variable domain reads DTGVSQNPRHKITKRGQNVTFRCDPISEHNRLYWYRQTLGQGPEFLTYFQNEAQLEKSRLLSDRFSAERPKGSFSTLEIQRTEQGDSAMYLCASRSTSGSSNEQFFGPGTRLTVL.